This T cell receptor (beta chain) was captured by sequencing in a study of T cell responses to AZD1222 COVID-19 vaccine. Turning to this clone: As yet, its antigen is unknown.

Some clones are missing from TCRdb's copy, which holds only in-frame ones; the method was immunoSEQ multiplex PCR. The data contain some 60,000 clones, around three quarters of them singletons. Overall study results and limits: Mostly white British, mostly female donors; authors suggested clonal diversity may be underestimated. Repertoires were obtained only post-peak T cell response. Baseline serostatus was positive in only a handful of AZD1222 recipients.

The CDR3 contains 14 residues. V lost 2 bases to trimming and J lost 2 bases; unmatched junction nucleotides: 2. Germline loops: CDR1 SGHKS, CDR2 YYEKEE (reference sequence). This TCR derives from an adult who received the AZD1222 COVID-19 vaccine. Sequenced material: peripheral blood, taken 28 days after the second AZD1222 dose. The chain combines TRBV5-5 with TRBJ2-7; 9 bases are shared with TRBD1. In DNA, the CDR3 is TGTGCCAGCAGCTTCGACAGGGGGGCCTACGAGCAGTACTTC. Protein product: CASSFDRGAYEQYF.